The 6 T cell receptor beta chains given below trace back to one sample, sequenced in a study of response to subunit inactivated influenza vaccine. One entry per CDR3 protein, called by TCRdb with MiXCR from the RT-PCR reads. The sample contains 800,000 or so distinct CDR3 sequences, about 20% of which appear only once. Material: PBMCs from blood, obtained 4 to 6 days after vaccination. These receptor sequences come from a man aged 50 to 59 who received an inactivated influenza vaccine.

This clonotype was counted between two and nine times. The V and J genes are TRBV20-1 and TRBJ2-3; tentatively, D is TRBD2 (5 bases). Trimming took 3 bases from V and 1 from J, leaving 17 bases between them. The CDR3 is 16 amino acids. CDR1 is DFQATT and CDR2 is SNEGSKA in the germline V gene (reference sequence). CDR3 DNA sequence: TGCAGTGCTAGTGAGGAGGCCCCGTGGGGCACAGATACGCAGTATTTT. The encoded protein is CSASEEAPWGTDTQYF.

This clonotype was detected many times. The rearrangement uses TRBV20-1 and TRBJ2-2; 7 bases match TRBD2. The CDR3 runs to 13 residues. The trim removed 6 bases at V and 4 bases at J, leaving 5 bases unmatched. Germline V gives CDR1 DFQATT, CDR2 SNEGSKA (reference sequence). DNA for the CDR3: TGCAGTGCGAGGGACTACCTCACCGGGGAGCTGTTTTTT. Residues: CSARDYLTGELFF.

The chain carries TRBV4-3 and TRBJ2-1, with TRBD2 matching 8 bases. CDR1 is LGHNA, CDR2 YSLEER, per germline. The CDR3 has 14 amino acids. The trim removed 0 bases at V and 10 bases at J, leaving 5 bases unmatched. This CDR3 is CASSQDRGGVEQFF. The CDR3 region has the DNA TGCGCCAGCAGCCAAGATCGGGGGGGGGTCGAGCAGTTCTTC.

The chain joins TRBV5-1 to TRBJ1-1, with D perhaps TRBD1 (6 bases). The germline CDR1 and CDR2 sequences are SGHRS and YFSETQ. The CDR3 extends over 15 amino acids. Trimming removed 2 bases at V and 1 base at J, with 12 bases between. CDR3 protein: CASSFNPGQNTEAFF. The CDR3 DNA sequence: TGCGCCAGCAGCTTTAATCCGGGACAGAACACTGAAGCTTTCTTT. Looking up the rest from reference TRBV5-1 and TRBJ1-1 gives the full variable domain: KAGVTQTPRYLIKTRGQQVTLSCSPISGHRSVSWYQQTPGQGLQFLFEYFSETQRNKGNFPGRFSGRQFSNSRSEMNVSTLELGDSALYLCASSFNPGQNTEAFFGQGTRLTVV.

This clonotype was counted only a few times. CDR3 sequence reads: CASSQDPGPNQETQYF. DNA for the CDR3: TGCGCCAGCAGCCAAGATCCGGGACCCAATCAAGAGACCCAGTACTTC. The rearrangement links TRBV4-3 to TRBJ2-5; tentatively, D is TRBD1 or TRBD2 (5 bases each). The V gene's germline CDR1 is LGHNA and CDR2 YSLEER. V shed 0 bases and J shed 2 bases, with 13 bases lying between them. This CDR3 spans 16 amino acids.

This chain links TRBV5-1 with TRBJ2-3; D gene unclear. CDR3 length: 15 residues. From germline, CDR1 is SGHRS and CDR2 YFSETQ. Trimming shortened V by 8 bases and J by 4 bases, and 20 bases separated the two germline ends. Here the CDR3 DNA reads TGCGCCAGTTCCCTTTGGTTCCCCCGGGCAGATACGCAGTATTTT. It translates to CASSLWFPRADTQYF.